This T cell receptor beta chain was identified during a study of CD8 T cells in ankylosing spondylitis (dated by TCRdb to the late 2010s). Context from the whole study: The study set out to find disease-linked TCR variants by profiling T cell receptor beta repertoires in ankylosing spondylitis patients and healthy donors. The whole study cohort included about a hundred healthy donors and 25 ankylosing spondylitis patients. Peripheral blood samples were taken, and synovial fluid was additionally collected from ankylosing spondylitis patients. Overall study outcomes, separate from this receptor: Some of the motif variants had been reported before in the synovial fluid and blood of reactive arthritis patients, a finding that suggests common disease-initiation mechanisms. A TCR beta motif of several highly homologous amino acid variants appeared characteristic of blood from ankylosing spondylitis patients. In peripheral blood, the disease-linked clones were found at relatively low frequencies and had a CD8+ phenotype. The disease-linked clones were reported to be significantly enriched in matched synovial fluid samples from ankylosing spondylitis patients.

Many counts were recorded for this clonotype. Its antigen is unknown. Per-nucleotide qualities are absent, and no much larger clonotype sits a single base away. Cut back by 4 bases and 0 bases, the V and J ends lie 17 bases apart. Per the germline V gene (reference sequence), SGHKS is the CDR1 and YYEKEE is the CDR2. Spanning cysteine to phenylalanine, the CDR3 consists of 17 amino acids. Here the CDR3 DNA is all that survives: 51 bases in frame from base 1. Sequenced on an Illumina HiSeq 2500. TCR beta libraries were prepared by quantitative 5'-RACE with molecular barcodes. The study's processing was this. To identify disease-linked TCR variants, a new computational method was used, one built on a probabilistic model of VDJ rearrangement. In-frame beta chains were kept once TCRdb had trimmed the public reads at Q25 with fastp and called clones with MiXCR. Rows with a matching CDR3 protein are joined into one entry that keeps the most common DNA and genes. The V and J calls were not made by the authors but by TCRdb's processing. The sample profile shows around 99,000 distinct CDR3 sequences; roughly 9.6% of them were found once. Of the sample, over 4.5% falls within the top ten clones.

The origin of this receptor is a male donor with ankylosing spondylitis or in good health (not recorded which). Sequenced sample: blood, either unsorted or a sorted T cell fraction (not recorded which). The chain employs TRBV5-5 and TRBJ1-5, with the D gene too uncertain to name. For the CDR3, the sequence is CASSPRVETYSNQPQHF. The bases read TGTGCCAGCAGCCCGAGGGTGGAGACTTATAGCAATCAGCCCCAGCATTTT.